The 18 T cell receptor beta chains reported below all come from one sample, sequenced in a study of CD8+CD57+ T cells in acquired aplastic anemia. For sequencing, patients were chosen who had shown expansion of CD8+CD57+ cells by flow cytometry. Using genomic DNA as the template, TCR beta VDJ and CDR3 profiling was carried out. One entry per CDR3 protein, called by TCRdb with MiXCR from the reads. The table lists 210,000 or so distinct CDR3 sequences, roughly 45% of them singletons. Material for sequencing was sorted CD4+, CD8+, or CD8+CD57+ T cells (not recorded which) from PBMCs. The receptors were sampled from a human donor with aplastic anemia.

This clonotype was picked up many times. The rearrangement joins TRBV10-3 to TRBJ1-5; possibly TRBD1 for D (5 bases). Per the germline V gene, CDR1 is ENHRY and CDR2 is SYGVKD. Deletions cut 2 bases from V and 7 bases from J, with 12 bases between. This CDR3 has 14 residues. CDR3 protein: CAISEVRDGQPQHF. In DNA, the CDR3 is TGTGCCATCAGTGAGGTGAGGGACGGCCAGCCCCAGCATTTT.

This clonotype was observed at least ten times. The rearrangement links TRBV10-3 to TRBJ2-3, with 7 bases fitting TRBD1. The ends lost 4 bases at V and 0 bases at J; junction bases unmatched: 7. This CDR3 spans 16 amino acids. Germline assignment: CDR1 ENHRY and CDR2 SYGVKD. The CDR3 DNA is TGTGCCATCAGTGGGCTATTGACAGGGAGCACAGATACGCAGTATTTT. Protein product: CAISGLLTGSTDTQYF.

V is TRBV6-1 and J is TRBJ2-6, with a weak D call TRBD1 (5 bases). The germline V gene encodes CDR1 MNHNS and CDR2 SASEGT. V gave up 8 bases and J gave up 0 bases, with 11 bases separating them. The CDR3 runs 15 residues. CDR3 sequence reads: CASGLGDSGANVLTF. CDR3 DNA sequence: TGTGCCAGCGGTTTAGGGGACTCTGGGGCCAACGTCCTGACTTTC.

This clonotype was recorded many times. This chain connects TRBV24-1 to TRBJ2-2; D call uncertain. V lost 1 base and J lost 0, with 8 bases in between. Per germline, CDR1 KGHDR and CDR2 SFDVKD. CDR3 length: 16 residues. CDR3 nucleotides: TGTGCCACCAGTGATTTCCGACGGACGAACACCGGGGAGCTGTTTTTT. It encodes CATSDFRRTNTGELFF.

This clonotype was detected ten times or more. The chain is built from TRBV10-1 and TRBJ2-2, with D perhaps matching TRBD2 (5 bases). Germline V gene lookup returns CDR1 WNHNN and CDR2 SYGVQD (reference sequence). V lost 6 bases and J lost 1, with 9 bases in between. CDR3 length equals 14 residues. For the CDR3, the DNA is TGCGCCAGCAGGAGAGGGAAGAACACCGGGGAGCTGTTTTTT. Amino acids: CASRRGKNTGELFF.

A remark on this clonotype: A junction end diverges from the germline sequence, so it may reflect a read error. The V gene is TRBV19, the J gene TRBJ2-5; no firm D call. The CDR3 covers 13 residues. Germline CDR1 LNHDA, CDR2 SQIVND (reference sequence). CDR3 loop: CAGSINVWETQYF. Here the CDR3 DNA reads TGCGCCGGTAGTATAAATGTATGGGAGACCCAGTACTTC.

The chain has TRBV5-1 and TRBJ2-1, with TRBD1 matching 10 bases. CDR3 size: 15 residues. J lost 5 bases, V lost 4 bases, and 6 bases had no gene match. CDR1 SGHRS and CDR2 YFSETQ come from the germline V gene. The CDR3 nucleotides read TGCGCCAGCAGCGTCGGGACAGGGGAGGACAATGAGCAGTTCTTC. It is translated as CASSVGTGEDNEQFF.

The table lists this clonotype with a count of one. The chain combines TRBV29-1 with TRBJ2-2, with a weak D call TRBD2 (6 bases). Trimming removed 5 bases from V and 2 bases from J, with 12 bases in between. CDR3 length equals 14 residues. Germline V lookup: CDR1 SQVTM, CDR2 ANQGSEA. The CDR3 DNA is TGCAGCGTTAAGGGACTTACTAACACCGGGGAGCTGTTTTTT. It specifies CSVKGLTNTGELFF.

This clonotype was observed a handful of times. A read error is likely, as this CDR3 ends without the conserved phenylalanine or tryptophan. The chain recombines TRBV20-1 with TRBJ2-5; 8 nucleotides align to TRBD2. V was pared by 5 bases and J by 3 bases, with 11 bases of the junction left unmatched. The CDR3 consists of 15 residues. Germline CDR1 DFQATT, CDR2 SNEGSKA (reference sequence). The CDR3 sequence is CSAAAGGGSKETQYL. CDR3 in DNA: TGCAGTGCTGCTGCGGGCGGGGGGAGTAAAGAGACCCAGTACCTC.

The chain combines TRBV29-1 with TRBJ1-2; D uncertain. V lost 4 bases and J 4 bases, leaving 7 bases between the germline ends. CDR1 is SQVTM, CDR2 ANQGSEA, per germline. The CDR3 has 11 amino acids. CDR3 nucleotide sequence: TGCAGCGTTGGCCCTTCCTATGGCTACACCTTC. Its translation: CSVGPSYGYTF.

This clonotype appeared many times. The chain uses TRBV5-1 and TRBJ2-7, with 7 bases aligning to TRBD2. The trim removed 5 bases at V and 5 bases at J, leaving 13 bases unmatched. The CDR3 runs 15 residues. CDR1 SGHRS and CDR2 YFSETQ come from the germline V gene. CDR3 protein: CASRDRGEKEDEQYF. The CDR3 nucleotides are TGCGCCAGCAGGGACCGGGGGGAAAAAGAGGACGAGCAGTACTTC.

This clonotype was detected ten times or more. This rearrangement joins TRBV15 to TRBJ2-7; the match to TRBD1 covers 7 bases. The germline CDR1 and CDR2 sequences are LNHNV and YYDKDF (reference sequence). CDR3 size: 15 residues. The trim removed 1 base at V and 0 bases at J, leaving 3 bases unmatched. CDR3 sequence (DNA): TGTGCCACCAGCAGAGTCCCAGGGGGCTCCTACGAGCAGTACTTC. Translating gives CATSRVPGGSYEQYF.

This clonotype was recorded many times. V is TRBV5-5 and J is TRBJ1-1; the D gene is possibly TRBD1 (5 bases). Deletions cut 5 bases from V and 8 bases from J, with 19 bases between. From germline, CDR1 is SGHKS and CDR2 YYEKEE (reference sequence). CDR3 length: 14 amino acids. In DNA form, the CDR3 reads TGTGCCAGCAGTCTTAGGCCGGGCAGGGTAGAAGCTTTCTTT. The encoded protein is CASSLRPGRVEAFF.

This clonotype was counted a single time. This sequence joins TRBV24-1 and TRBJ2-3, with 8 bases that match TRBD2. CDR1 and CDR2 (germline): KGHDR, SFDVKD. The CDR3 runs to 15 residues. Losses at the gene ends were 7 bases for V and 2 bases for J; bases not matched to a gene: 7. CDR3 in DNA: TGTGCCACCAGCCCGTCGCGGGGGGTCACAGATACGCAGTATTTT. Translating it yields CATSPSRGVTDTQYF.

The chain carries TRBV9 and TRBJ1-2; weak D call: TRBD1 (6 bases). The germline V and J ends were trimmed by 3 bases and 8 bases, with 17 bases remaining between them. The CDR3 has 14 amino acids. Germline V gene lookup returns CDR1 SGDLS and CDR2 YYNGEE. CDR3 nucleotide sequence: TGTGCCAGCAGCGGACCGTGGGGGGCACGAGGCTACACCTTC. Amino acids: CASSGPWGARGYTF.

By share, this clonotype ranks as medium-sized. This chain's CDR3 is CAISPRGASGNTIYF. The CDR3 nucleotides read TGTGCCATCAGTCCCAGGGGGGCCTCTGGAAACACCATATATTTT. The chain joins TRBV10-3 to TRBJ1-3; TRBD1 agrees at 7 bases. This CDR3 is 15 amino acids long. The germline CDR1 and CDR2 sequences are ENHRY and SYGVKD. V dropped 5 bases and J dropped 0; count of bases not matched to a gene: 4.

With regard to this clonotype: Here the CDR3 omits its conserved ending phenylalanine or tryptophan, so a read error is the likely source. The limits of the CDR3 on the DNA are not certain, so only TCRdb's listed CDR3 is given. This chain links TRBV19 with TRBJ2-7; the D call in the table, TRBD1, was not verified against the DNA. The CDR3 length equals 8 residues, ends included. Germline-derived CDR1 and CDR2 are LNHDA and SQIVND (reference sequence). The CDR3 here is CASSPLGG.

This clonotype appeared once. The rearrangement uses TRBV25-1 and TRBJ2-7; no definite D call. This CDR3 contains 15 residues. With 6 bases removed from V and 2 bases from J, the gap between germline ends came to 17 bases. The V gene's germline CDR1 is MGHDK and CDR2 SYGVNS. The CDR3 DNA is TGTGCCAGCAGCTTCTCGGGCAGCACCCCCTACGAGCAGTACTTC. Translating it yields CASSFSGSTPYEQYF.